Given below is one T cell receptor beta chain in context. The data originate from a study of CD8+ T cells in alopecia areata. Looking at the study overall: Tofacitinib treatment spanned 6 to 18 months, with 6 months off drug afterward.

In alopecia areata patients, both lesional scalp punch biopsies and peripheral blood were collected. In each case, RNA was isolated and then reverse transcribed into cDNA as the sequencing template. Some clones are missing from TCRdb's copy, which holds only in-frame ones; the method was immunoSEQ multiplex PCR. There are some 150,000 clones in the sample; roughly 62% occur only once, and 6.4% lies in the top ten. Germline loops: CDR1 DFQATT, CDR2 SNEGSKA (reference sequence). The ends were cut back, 1 base at V and 4 bases at J, with 5 bases in the middle. This CDR3 has 11 residues. The V gene is TRBV20-1, the J gene TRBJ2-7; TRBD2 might be the D (5 bases). The TCR comes from a human donor with alopecia areata. The source material was CD4+ T cells sorted from blood, sampled at week 0. CDR3 residues: CSARGRYEQYF. The CDR3 nucleotides read TGCAGTGCTAGAGGGAGGTACGAGCAGTACTTC.